Each of the 19 T cell receptor beta chains below was sequenced from the same sample in a study of T cell responses to AZD1222 COVID-19 vaccine. The repertoire was sequenced with immunoSEQ multiplex PCR; TCRdb's copy has only in-frame clones and lacks some. The repertoire holds 94,000 or so clones, with nearly 90% as singletons. The sequenced sample was peripheral blood, obtained on day 0 of AZD1222 vaccination. The receptors shown here come from an adult in good health.

This chain links TRBV6-5 with TRBJ1-4, with no clear D. Germline V gene lookup returns CDR1 MNHEY and CDR2 SVGAGI. The CDR3 runs to 14 residues. Trimming pared 0 bases from V and 4 bases from J, leaving 6 bases between. CDR3 loop: CASSYSPDNEKLFF. The CDR3 DNA follows: TGTGCCAGCAGTTACTCCCCAGATAATGAAAAACTGTTTTTT.

The gene calls are TRBV2 and TRBJ1-3; 9 bases agree with TRBD1. The CDR3 is 15 amino acids. Germline V gene data show CDR1 as SNHLY and CDR2 as FYNNEI. Trimming removed 6 bases from V and 3 bases from J; junction bases left unmatched: 6. The DNA of the CDR3 is TGTGCCAGCAGCAGGGACAGGGTCCATGGAAACACCATATATTTT. This translates into CASSRDRVHGNTIYF.

DNA for the CDR3: TGTGCCAGCTCTCGGGGCGTCATGAACACTGAAGCTTTCTTT. Translating it yields CASSRGVMNTEAFF. The genes are TRBV18 and TRBJ1-1; the D gene is possibly TRBD1 (5 bases). The CDR3 runs to 14 residues. The ends were cut back, 6 bases at V and 0 bases at J, with 11 bases in the middle. Germline loops: CDR1 KGHSH, CDR2 LQKENI.

Details on this clone: Distinct nucleotide sequences in the sample also encode this CDR3. V gene TRBV18 combines with J gene TRBJ2-7; D is undetermined. Deletions cut 1 base from V and 5 bases from J, with 6 bases between. This CDR3 is 12 amino acids long. CDR1 and CDR2 (germline): KGHSH, LQKENI. DNA of the CDR3: TGTGCCAGCTCACCACGACGGGACGAGCAGTACTTC. This encodes CASSPRRDEQYF.

The V call is TRBV6-5, the J call TRBJ1-6, with TRBD1 identical over 7 bases. The CDR3 is made up of 15 amino acids. The V gene end was trimmed by 4 bases and the J gene end by 3 bases; junction bases not matched to a gene: 3. Germline values: CDR1 MNHEY, CDR2 SVGAGI. CDR3 sequence: CASSSRQGYNSPLHF. For the CDR3, the DNA is TGTGCCAGCAGTTCCAGACAGGGCTATAATTCACCCCTCCACTTT.

The V call is TRBV30, the J call TRBJ1-1, with D possibly TRBD1 on 5 matching bases. Trimming stripped 2 bases from V and 3 bases from J, with 13 bases between. Germline-derived CDR1 and CDR2 are GTSNPN and SVGIG (reference sequence). The CDR3 spans 14 residues. The CDR3 bases are TGTGCCTGGAGTATATTGAGGGGACACACTGAAGCTTTCTTT. This codes for CAWSILRGHTEAFF. Full variable domain (rest looked up from reference TRBV30 and TRBJ1-1): SQTIHQWPATLVQPVGSPLSLECTVEGTSNPNLYWYRQAAGRGLQLLFYSVGIGQISSEVPQNLSASRPQDRQFILSSKKLLLSDSGFYLCAWSILRGHTEAFFGQGTRLTVV.

The chain recombines TRBV2 with TRBJ2-6; perhaps D is TRBD1 or TRBD2 (5 bases each). Germline V lookup: CDR1 SNHLY, CDR2 FYNNEI. Trimming shortened V by 4 bases and J by 0 bases, and 19 bases separated the two germline ends. This CDR3 contains 19 residues. The CDR3 region has the DNA TGTGCCAGCAGTGGCCCCTTAACATCGGGGACCTCTGGGGCCAACGTCCTGACTTTC. This translates into CASSGPLTSGTSGANVLTF.

V gene TRBV7-3 combines with J gene TRBJ2-5, with D perhaps given as TRBD1 or TRBD2 (5 bases each). Germline-derived CDR1 and CDR2 are SGHTA and FQGTGA. Trimming shortened V by 5 bases and J by 2 bases, and 9 bases separated the two germline ends. The CDR3 loop spans 13 amino acids. The CDR3 DNA reads TGTGCCAGCAGCGTGGGACGGCAAGAGACCCAGTACTTC. Translation gives CASSVGRQETQYF.

The CDR3 protein is CASSWTGRGETQYF. In DNA, the CDR3 is TGTGCCAGCAGCTGGACAGGGAGGGGAGAGACCCAGTACTTC. The chain couples TRBV5-4 to TRBJ2-5; TRBD1 might be the D (8 bases). CDR1 is SGHNT, CDR2 YYREEE, per germline (reference sequence). V shed 3 bases and J shed 4 bases, with 13 bases lying between them. The CDR3 spans 14 residues.

The chain has TRBV7-2 and TRBJ2-3, with 9 bases lining up with TRBD2. The CDR3 length is 15 residues. Germline V gene sequence: CDR1 SGHTA, CDR2 FQGNSA. J gave up 2 bases and V 2 bases, and 2 bases lay outside the gene matches. Here the CDR3 reads CASSLLAGPTDTQYF. CDR3 bases: TGTGCCAGCAGCTTACTAGCGGGGCCCACAGATACGCAGTATTTT.

The V and J genes are TRBV10-3 and TRBJ1-1; 7 bases line up with TRBD1. CDR3 size: 12 residues. Germline CDR1 and CDR2: ENHRY and SYGVKD. J gave up 7 bases and V 5 bases, and 4 bases lay outside the gene matches. CDR3 sequence reads: CAISRGTVEAFF. The DNA of the CDR3 is TGTGCCATCAGTCGGGGGACAGTTGAAGCTTTCTTT.

This clone showed up just once. The chain joins TRBV6-5 to TRBJ2-5; 9 nucleotides match TRBD2. This CDR3 has 16 residues. Trimming took 2 bases from V and 5 from J; bases not matched to a gene: 9. Germline V CDR1 and CDR2: MNHEY, SVGAGI. CDR3 region: CASSYRLAGTGETQYF. The CDR3 DNA follows: TGTGCCAGCAGTTACCGGCTAGCGGGGACGGGGGAGACCCAGTACTTC.

The chain is built from TRBV5-6 and TRBJ2-7; D possibly matches TRBD1 or TRBD2 (6 bases each). The CDR3 runs 15 residues. Germline CDR1 SGHDT, CDR2 YYEEEE. V was clipped by 0 bases and J by 7 bases, with 17 bases between them. CDR3 sequence (DNA): TGTGCCAGCAGCTTGGGAACGGGGGCCACACTAGAGCAGTACTTC. This translates into CASSLGTGATLEQYF.

The V call is TRBV28, the J call TRBJ1-1, with 7 bases identical to TRBD1. From germline, CDR1 is MDHEN and CDR2 SYDVKM. The CDR3 covers 14 residues. V dropped 6 bases and J dropped 11; count of bases not matched to a gene: 15. CDR3 in amino acids: CASRSTGLGLLAFF. DNA for the CDR3: TGTGCCAGCAGATCGACAGGGCTAGGTTTGCTGGCTTTCTTT.

This clone is a singleton in its sample. Here the CDR3 reads CASSQARTGNNEQFF. CDR3 bases: TGCGCCAGCAGCCAAGCCCGGACAGGGAATAATGAGCAGTTCTTC. This chain uses TRBV4-3 with TRBJ2-1, with 8 bases matching TRBD1. CDR3 length equals 15 residues. V dropped 1 base and J dropped 7; count of bases not matched to a gene: 6. Germline V gene sequence: CDR1 LGHNA, CDR2 YSLEER.

J is TRBJ2-7 and V is TRBV12-3 or TRBV12-4, with D perhaps TRBD1 (6 bases). Trimming removed 6 bases at V and 2 bases at J, with 11 bases between. This CDR3 is 13 amino acids long. The CDR3 sequence is CASSSQGPYEQYF. The DNA for the CDR3 is TGTGCCAGCAGCTCACAGGGACCCTACGAGCAGTACTTC.

This clone showed up just once. The chain has TRBV7-2 and TRBJ2-1, with TRBD2 as a possible D gene (6 bases). CDR1 and CDR2 (germline): SGHTA, FQGNSA. The CDR3 is made up of 13 amino acids. V was cut by 3 bases and J by 10 bases, with 13 bases left in between. The CDR3 here is CASSFYGGGEQFF. CDR3 DNA: TGTGCCAGCAGCTTTTATGGGGGAGGCGAGCAGTTCTTC.

CDR3 DNA: TGTGCCAGCAGCCAAGTAGCAGGGAAGTTGGCTAACACCGGGGAGCTGTTTTTT. Translating gives CASSQVAGKLANTGELFF. The genes are TRBV3-1 (or the pseudogene TRBV3-2) and TRBJ2-2, with TRBD1 as a possible D gene (5 bases). The germline gives CDR1 LGHDT, CDR2 YNNKEL (reference sequence). This CDR3 has 18 residues. V lost 1 base to trimming and J lost 2 bases, with 17 bases between them.

The CDR3 bases are TGTGCCAGCAGCCACAAAACGGCAACTAATGAAAAACTGTTTTTT. Protein product: CASSHKTATNEKLFF. V gene TRBV4-2 combines with J gene TRBJ1-4; D is uncertain. The germline V gene has CDR1 LGHNA and CDR2 YNFKEQ. Trimming took off 3 bases at V and 0 bases at J, with 8 bases between the two ends. The CDR3 sequence is 15 residues long.